This T cell receptor beta chain came from a study of cytomegalovirus exposure and HLA in healthy donors. PCR involved 60 Vbeta and 13 Jbeta primers. Sequencing used immunoSEQ multiplex PCR; TCRdb keeps in-frame clones, though not all of them. Of 150,000 to 200,000 clones listed, roughly 79% are singletons. Comment on this clone: Its specificity is unknown.

Findings and caveats of the study: At a 0.05 false discovery rate, a later analysis found around 15,000 TCR beta sequences to be associated with HLA alleles. Most of the TCR beta V segments (in an earlier analysis) were productive either about 87% or about 30% of the time.

V lost 2 bases and J 0 bases, leaving 9 bases between the germline ends. The CDR3 length is 14 residues. Germline CDR1 SGHNT, CDR2 YYREEE (reference sequence). The source of this sequence is a woman aged 25 to 39 in good health and CMV-seropositive. The V gene is TRBV5-4, the J gene TRBJ2-7; D perhaps matches TRBD2 (6 bases). Sequencing input: PBMCs. The CDR3 DNA follows: TGTGCCAGCAGCTTCCGGGGGAGCTCCTACGAGCAGTACTTC. Translation gives CASSFRGSSYEQYF.